Presented here are 5 T cell receptor beta chains from one specimen sequenced in a study of blood T cell repertoires in COVID-19. Generated by immunoSEQ multiplex PCR, the TCRdb table keeps only in-frame clones and is missing some. The sample lists about 75,000 clones, more than 65% seen once, with roughly 5% in the top ten. Input material: peripheral blood. The receptors here all came from an elderly woman with active or convalescent COVID-19.

This clone was observed at least ten times. The CDR3 DNA reads TGTGCCAGCAGCCGTAGGGGGCGCGGGGACTATGGCTACACCTTC. Its translation is CASSRRGRGDYGYTF. This rearrangement joins TRBV7-9 to TRBJ1-2, with 7 bases lining up with TRBD1. Trimming at V came to 5 bases and at J to 3 bases, leaving 9 bases not matched to a gene. Germline V gene lookup returns CDR1 SEHNR and CDR2 FQNEAQ (reference sequence). The CDR3 covers 15 residues.

The V gene is TRBV4-1, the J gene TRBJ2-7; the D gene is possibly TRBD2 (5 bases). The length of the CDR3 is 14 residues. Trimming pared 2 bases from V and 2 bases from J, leaving 10 bases between. Germline CDR1 and CDR2: MGHRA and YSYEKL. Here the CDR3 DNA reads TGCGCCAGCAGCCAACTGGGAGAGGCCTACGAGCAGTACTTC. Translation: CASSQLGEAYEQYF.

This clone was observed once. The chain combines TRBV7-9 with TRBJ1-5; 10 positions agree with TRBD1. CDR3 length: 15 amino acids. Germline CDR1 and CDR2: SEHNR and FQNEAQ (reference sequence). The V segment lost 5 bases and the J segment 5 bases; nucleotides outside the gene matches: 6. CDR3 sequence: CASSQGTGVYQPQHF. The CDR3 DNA follows: TGTGCCAGCAGCCAAGGGACAGGGGTTTATCAGCCCCAGCATTTT.

V gene TRBV7-6 combines with J gene TRBJ1-3; D gene unclear. V was pared by 5 bases and J by 1 base, with 3 bases between. The germline V gene has CDR1 SGHVS and CDR2 FNYEAQ. The CDR3 contains 12 residues. CDR3 coding DNA: TGTGCCAGCAGCCGTTCTGGAAACACCATATATTTT. It encodes CASSRSGNTIYF.

The chain uses TRBV19 and TRBJ2-7, with a possible D match to TRBD1 (5 bases). The V and J ends lost 6 bases and 2 bases respectively, with 14 bases between them. Per germline, CDR1 LNHDA and CDR2 SQIVND (reference sequence). The CDR3 is 14 amino acids. The CDR3 coding sequence is TGTGCCAGTAGCCACCACAGGAACCCCTACGAGCAGTACTTC. It specifies CASSHHRNPYEQYF.